This TCR beta chain was obtained from a study of human T cells and chemical hapten exposure. Study-wide context: During the roughly 24-week study period, patients had diphenylcyclopropenone applied to the scalp every week. Per-sample TCR yield variability stemmed mainly from small pooled library volume differences.

Germline V gives CDR1 SGHTA, CDR2 FQGNSA. The CDR3 spans 16 residues. The ends were cut back, 1 base at V and 6 bases at J, with 13 bases in the middle. The sample's time point: patch test 2, 6 weeks after DPC sensitization. Treatment: therapeutic diphenylcyclopropenone sensitization with weekly scalp DPC. Per the original data handling: With a range of 23,224 to 690,600, the median per sample was around 97,000 TCRs. TCRdb itself ran the RACE reads through MiXCR, one entry per CDR3 protein. The V and J calls and clone size are TCRdb's, not the authors'. This table has roughly 380,000 distinct CDR3 sequences, about 6.3% appearing once. There are many counts of this clonotype.

Material: whole blood, obtained in connection with sensitization to the hapten diphenylcyclopropenone (DPC). This sequence was found in a woman between 18 and 29 years old with alopecia areata. Some clones in this sample may be carry-over from other donors' samples. The chain combines TRBV7-2 with TRBJ1-6; a possible D gene is TRBD1 (5 bases). The CDR3 region has the DNA TGTGCCAGCAGCTTAGTTTCGGGGCGAAGTAATTCACCCCTCCACTTT. It translates to CASSLVSGRSNSPLHF.